The 20 T cell receptor beta chains listed next were all sequenced from one sample in a study of cytomegalovirus exposure and HLA in healthy donors. 13 Jbeta primers and 60 Vbeta primers were used for the PCR. Profiling relied on immunoSEQ multiplex PCR, and the TCRdb table lists in-frame clones only, not all of them. The data hold tens of thousands of clones, with roughly 67% observed a single time. Sequencing was performed on PBMCs. The receptors come from a middle-aged man in good health and CMV-seropositive.

The rearrangement links TRBV2 to TRBJ1-1; 8 bases fit TRBD1. Germline CDR1 reads SNHLY; CDR2 reads FYNNEI. CDR3 size: 15 residues. Unmatched junction bases numbered 11, after V lost 8 bases and J lost 3 bases. CDR3 sequence: CASSSRDRRYTEAFF. The CDR3 region has the DNA TGTGCCAGCTCCTCCCGGGACAGGCGATACACTGAAGCTTTCTTT. Together with reference TRBV2 and TRBJ1-1, the CDR3 gives the full variable domain: EPEVTQTPSHQVTQMGQEVILRCVPISNHLYFYWYRQILGQKVEFLVSFYNNEISEKSEIFDDQFSVERPDGSNFTLKIRSTKLEDSAMYFCASSSRDRRYTEAFFGQGTRLTVV.

This clone has a count of ten or more. This sequence joins TRBV7-3 and TRBJ2-1; D perhaps matches TRBD2 (5 bases). Germline lookup yields CDR1 SGHTA and CDR2 FQGTGA. Deletions cut 4 bases from V and 6 bases from J, with 22 bases between. The CDR3 runs 17 residues. The CDR3 nucleotides read TGTGCCAGCAGCTCACCGTCAGGTAGCCCGAGGGTCAATGAGCAGTTCTTC. Its protein is CASSSPSGSPRVNEQFF. Full variable domain (outside the CDR3, taken from reference TRBV7-3 and TRBJ2-1): GAGVSQTPSNKVTEKGKYVELRCDPISGHTALYWYRQSLGQGPEFLIYFQGTGAADDSGLPNDRFFAVRPEGSVSTLKIQRTERGDSAVYLCASSSPSGSPRVNEQFFGPGTRLTVL.

CDR3 in amino acids: CASSLEPGQGSGNTIYF. The CDR3 nucleotides are TGCGCCAGCAGCTTGGAGCCGGGACAGGGCTCTGGAAACACCATATATTTT. The chain is built from TRBV5-1 and TRBJ1-3, with 9 bases identical to TRBD1. The junction had 4 bases not matched to a gene; V was cut back by 0 bases and J by 0 bases. The CDR3 length is 17 residues. CDR1 is SGHRS, CDR2 YFSETQ, per germline.

About this clone itself: One end of the junction does not line up with germline, which may come from a read error. The J gene is TRBJ2-3, the V gene TRBV28, with D perhaps matching TRBD2 (5 bases). The CDR3 consists of 17 residues. Germline lookup yields CDR1 MDHEN and CDR2 SYDVKM. The CDR3 nucleotides read TGTGCCAGCAGTTCCCCCGCCGGAGGATCAAGCACAAATACGCAGTATTTT. This gives the protein CASSSPAGGSSTNTQYF.

The chain joins TRBV7-2 to TRBJ1-2, with a weak D call TRBD1 (6 bases). The CDR3 contains 14 residues. CDR1 and CDR2 from the germline V gene are SGHTA and FQGNSA. V lost 6 bases to trimming and J lost 0 bases, with 11 bases between them. CDR3 loop: CASSPDSSNYGYTF. Written as DNA, the CDR3 is TGTGCCAGCAGTCCGGACAGCTCTAACTATGGCTACACCTTC.

The DNA for the CDR3 is TGCGCCAGCAGCTTGGGGGACAGCTCTGGAAACACCATATATTTT. It yields the protein CASSLGDSSGNTIYF. The chain has TRBV5-1 and TRBJ1-3; TRBD1 aligns across 7 bases. The CDR3 has 15 residues. With 0 bases clipped from V and 0 bases from J, the junction kept 0 bases outside the gene matches. CDR1 and CDR2 (germline): SGHRS, YFSETQ.

V gene TRBV28 combines with J gene TRBJ1-1; 7 bases are a match to TRBD1. The V and J ends lost 7 bases and 3 bases, in that order; junction bases with no gene match: 11. Germline CDR1 is MDHEN and CDR2 is SYDVKM. This CDR3 comprises 15 residues. CDR3 coding DNA: TGTGCCAGCAACCGATTGACAGGGCGGGACACTGAAGCTTTCTTT. Protein sequence: CASNRLTGRDTEAFF. Looking up the rest from reference TRBV28 and TRBJ1-1 gives the full variable domain: DVKVTQSSRYLVKRTGEKVFLECVQDMDHENMFWYRQDPGLGLRLIYFSYDVKMKEKGDIPEGYSVSREKKERFSLILESASTNQTSMYLCASNRLTGRDTEAFFGQGTRLTVV.

This chain connects TRBV2 to TRBJ2-4; TRBD2 is a possible D gene (6 bases). The length of the CDR3 is 13 residues. Germline CDR1 is SNHLY and CDR2 is FYNNEI. V lost 7 bases and J 4 bases, leaving 11 bases between the germline ends. CDR3 in DNA: TGTGCCAGCAACCCCAGCGGGAAAAACATTCAGTACTTC. The encoded protein is CASNPSGKNIQYF.

The V gene is TRBV5-1, the J gene TRBJ2-4, with 11 bases that match TRBD1. The CDR3 spans 16 residues. Germline CDR1 and CDR2: SGHRS and YFSETQ. The ends lost 2 bases at V and 8 bases at J; junction bases unmatched: 9. The CDR3: CASSFGQGARFDIQYF. CDR3 in DNA: TGCGCCAGCAGCTTTGGACAGGGGGCGCGGTTTGACATTCAGTACTTC.

V is TRBV6-6 and J is TRBJ1-5; TRBD1 aligns across 11 bases. J lost 2 bases, V lost 5 bases, and 5 bases had no gene match. In germline, CDR1 is MNHNY, CDR2 SVGAGI (reference sequence). The CDR3 extends over 16 amino acids. CDR3 DNA: TGTGCCAGCAGTGGGACAGGGGGACGGGGCAATCAGCCCCAGCATTTT. Its translation: CASSGTGGRGNQPQHF.

The chain links TRBV18 to TRBJ1-4, with TRBD1 matching over 7 bases. Germline V lookup: CDR1 KGHSH, CDR2 LQKENI. The CDR3 consists of 17 residues. Unmatched junction bases numbered 15, after V lost 4 bases and J lost 7 bases. The CDR3 reads CASSRLFPPGGGEKLFF. The DNA for the CDR3 is TGTGCCAGCTCACGGCTATTCCCCCCAGGGGGTGGTGAAAAACTGTTTTTT.

The chain couples TRBV5-1 to TRBJ2-5; 7 bases line up with TRBD1. Germline V gene data show CDR1 as SGHRS and CDR2 as YFSETQ. CDR3 size: 15 residues. With 4 bases clipped from V and 3 bases from J, the junction kept 9 bases outside the gene matches. The CDR3 sequence is CASSPLPGTEETQYF. CDR3 sequence (DNA): TGCGCCAGCAGCCCCCTACCCGGGACAGAAGAGACCCAGTACTTC.

The V call is TRBV4-3, the J call TRBJ1-1; 7 bases match TRBD1. Germline V lookup: CDR1 LGHNA, CDR2 YSLEER. This CDR3 has 15 residues. J gave up 4 bases and V 2 bases, and 7 bases lay outside the gene matches. The CDR3 DNA reads as TGCGCCAGCAGCCAATTGGGGGCAGGGGGCACTGAAGCTTTCTTT. Amino acids: CASSQLGAGGTEAFF.

The rearrangement uses TRBV7-2 and TRBJ2-7, with D possibly TRBD1 on 5 matching bases. V was shortened by 3 bases and J by 3 bases, with 12 bases between the two germline ends. Germline CDR1 is SGHTA and CDR2 is FQGNSA. CDR3 length: 14 amino acids. The CDR3 protein is CASSFRTRSYEQYF. In DNA, the CDR3 is TGTGCCAGCAGCTTTCGGACACGGAGCTACGAGCAGTACTTC.

The genes are TRBV7-9 and TRBJ1-1, with 12 positions matching TRBD1. The germline CDR1 and CDR2 sequences are SEHNR and FQNEAQ (reference sequence). The CDR3 contains 17 residues. The V gene end was trimmed by 1 base and the J gene end by 7 bases; junction bases not matched to a gene: 10. CDR3 in amino acids: CASSLVGTGGHSSEAFF. The CDR3 bases are TGTGCCAGCAGCTTAGTAGGGACAGGGGGCCACTCAAGTGAAGCTTTCTTT.

The chain has TRBV4-1 and TRBJ2-7, with D possibly being TRBD1 (5 bases). This CDR3 has 15 amino acids. Germline CDR1 is MGHRA and CDR2 is YSYEKL. V dropped 0 bases and J dropped 3 bases, with 12 bases sitting between them. CDR3 residues: CASSQDSTADYEQYF. CDR3 bases: TGCGCCAGCAGCCAAGATTCGACAGCCGACTACGAGCAGTACTTC.

J is TRBJ2-5 and V is TRBV9; D may be TRBD2 (6 bases). The CDR3 has 15 residues. V shed 4 bases and J shed 4 bases, with 17 bases lying between them. The germline gives CDR1 SGDLS, CDR2 YYNGEE. The CDR3 DNA is TGTGCCAGCAGCCCGCGGGGCGGGGCGGTAGAGACCCAGTACTTC. It encodes CASSPRGGAVETQYF.

This clone was observed a few times. The rearrangement uses TRBV11-2 and TRBJ1-6; maybe TRBD1 (6 bases). V was shortened by 4 bases and J by 5 bases, with 9 bases between the two germline ends. CDR3 length: 14 residues. CDR1 is SGHAT and CDR2 is FQNNGV in the germline V gene. In DNA form, the CDR3 reads TGTGCCAGCAGCTGGACAGATAATAATTCACCCCTCCACTTT. Translated: CASSWTDNNSPLHF.

The rearrangement uses TRBV13 and TRBJ2-1, with 7 bases that match TRBD1. This CDR3 contains 15 residues. Trimming took 5 bases from V and 3 from J; bases not matched to a gene: 7. Germline V gene lookup returns CDR1 PRHDT and CDR2 FYEKMQ (reference sequence). The CDR3 nucleotides are TGTGCCAGCAGCCTCCGGGACAGCAGCTACAATGAGCAGTTCTTC. The encoded protein is CASSLRDSSYNEQFF.

The chain has TRBV6-5 and TRBJ2-7; 10 nucleotides agree with TRBD1. This CDR3 has 15 residues. CDR1 and CDR2 (germline): MNHEY, SVGAGI. Trimming removed 6 bases from V and 1 base from J; junction bases left unmatched: 6. CDR3 coding DNA: TGTGCCAGCAGACTGTCGGGACAGGGGTCCTACGAGCAGTACTTC. This sequence encodes CASRLSGQGSYEQYF.